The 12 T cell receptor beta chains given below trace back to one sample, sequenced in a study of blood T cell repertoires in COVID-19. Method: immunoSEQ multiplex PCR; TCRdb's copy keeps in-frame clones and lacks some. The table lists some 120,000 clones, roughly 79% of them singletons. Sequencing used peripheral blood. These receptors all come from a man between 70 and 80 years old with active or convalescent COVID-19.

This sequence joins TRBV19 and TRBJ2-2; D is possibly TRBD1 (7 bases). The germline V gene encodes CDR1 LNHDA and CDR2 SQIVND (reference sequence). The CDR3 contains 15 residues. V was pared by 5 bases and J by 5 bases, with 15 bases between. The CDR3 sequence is CASSFLQGGTGELFF. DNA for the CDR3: TGTGCCAGTAGTTTTTTGCAGGGGGGTACCGGGGAGCTGTTTTTT.

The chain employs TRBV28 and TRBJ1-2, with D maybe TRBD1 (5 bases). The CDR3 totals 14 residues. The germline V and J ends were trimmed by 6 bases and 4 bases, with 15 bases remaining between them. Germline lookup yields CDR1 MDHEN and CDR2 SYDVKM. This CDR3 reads CASRPSDQGYGYTF. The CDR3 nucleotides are TGTGCCAGCAGACCCTCGGATCAGGGCTATGGCTACACCTTC.

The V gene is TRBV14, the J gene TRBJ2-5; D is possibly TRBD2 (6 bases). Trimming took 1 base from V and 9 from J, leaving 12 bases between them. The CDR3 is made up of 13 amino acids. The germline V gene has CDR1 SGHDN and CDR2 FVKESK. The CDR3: CASSQVTGGAQYF. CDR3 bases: TGTGCCAGCAGCCAAGTAACAGGAGGGGCCCAGTACTTC.

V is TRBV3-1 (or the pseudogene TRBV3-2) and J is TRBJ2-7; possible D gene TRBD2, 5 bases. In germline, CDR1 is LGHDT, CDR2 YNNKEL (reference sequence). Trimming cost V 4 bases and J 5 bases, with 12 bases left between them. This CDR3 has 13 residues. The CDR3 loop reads CASSPPGIDEQYF. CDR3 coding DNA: TGTGCCAGCAGCCCTCCGGGGATCGACGAGCAGTACTTC.

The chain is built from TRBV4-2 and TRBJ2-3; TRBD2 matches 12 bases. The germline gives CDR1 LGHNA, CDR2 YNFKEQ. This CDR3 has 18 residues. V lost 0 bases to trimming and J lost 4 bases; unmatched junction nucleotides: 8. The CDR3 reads CASSQDIQTSGGSDTQYF. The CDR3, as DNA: TGTGCCAGCAGCCAAGATATACAGACTAGCGGGGGTTCAGATACGCAGTATTTT.

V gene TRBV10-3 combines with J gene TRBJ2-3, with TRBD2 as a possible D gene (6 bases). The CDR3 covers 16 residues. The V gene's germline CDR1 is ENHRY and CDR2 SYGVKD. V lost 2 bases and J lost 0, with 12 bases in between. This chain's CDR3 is CAISEGAAGSTDTQYF. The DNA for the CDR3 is TGTGCCATCAGTGAGGGCGCGGCGGGGAGCACAGATACGCAGTATTTT.

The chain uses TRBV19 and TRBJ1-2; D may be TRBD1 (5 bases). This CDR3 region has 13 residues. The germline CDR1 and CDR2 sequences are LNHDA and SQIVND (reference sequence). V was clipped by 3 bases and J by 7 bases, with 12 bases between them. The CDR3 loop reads CASSIPGSAGYTF. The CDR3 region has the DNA TGTGCCAGTAGTATTCCAGGGTCTGCTGGCTACACCTTC.

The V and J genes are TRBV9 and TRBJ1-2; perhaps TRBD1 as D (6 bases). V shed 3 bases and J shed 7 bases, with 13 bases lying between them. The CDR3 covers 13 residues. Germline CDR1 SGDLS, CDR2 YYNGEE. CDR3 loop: CASSEPAGAGYTF. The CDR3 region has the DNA TGTGCCAGCAGCGAGCCCGCGGGGGCTGGCTACACCTTC.

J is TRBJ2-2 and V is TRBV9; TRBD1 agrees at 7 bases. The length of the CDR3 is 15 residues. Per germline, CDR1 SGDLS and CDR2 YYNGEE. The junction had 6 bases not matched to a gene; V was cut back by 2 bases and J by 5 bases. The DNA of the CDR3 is TGTGCCAGCAGCGTCGGGACAGTTCCTACCGGGGAGCTGTTTTTT. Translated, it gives CASSVGTVPTGELFF.

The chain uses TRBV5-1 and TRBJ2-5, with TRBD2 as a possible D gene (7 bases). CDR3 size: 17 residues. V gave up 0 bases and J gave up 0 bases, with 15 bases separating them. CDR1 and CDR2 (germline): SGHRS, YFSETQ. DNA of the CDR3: TGCGCCAGCAGCTTGGGTCGGGGGGCGCGTGACCAAGAGACCCAGTACTTC. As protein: CASSLGRGARDQETQYF.

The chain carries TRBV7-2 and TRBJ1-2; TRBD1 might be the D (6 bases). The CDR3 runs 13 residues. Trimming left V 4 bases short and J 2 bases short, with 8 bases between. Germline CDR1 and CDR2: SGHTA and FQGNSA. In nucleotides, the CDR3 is TGTGCCAGCAGCTCCGGGACAAACTATGGCTACACCTTC. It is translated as CASSSGTNYGYTF. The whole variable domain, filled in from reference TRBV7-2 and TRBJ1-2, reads GAGVSQSPSNKVTEKGKDVELRCDPISGHTALYWYRQSLGQGLEFLIYFQGNSAPDKSGLPSDRFSAERTGGSVSTLTIQRTQQEDSAVYLCASSSGTNYGYTFGSGTRLTVV.

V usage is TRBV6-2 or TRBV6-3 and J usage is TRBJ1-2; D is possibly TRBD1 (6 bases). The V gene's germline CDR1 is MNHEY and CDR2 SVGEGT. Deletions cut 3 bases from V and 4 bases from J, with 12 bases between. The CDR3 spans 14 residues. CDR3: CASSYRDNGYGYTF. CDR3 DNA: TGTGCCAGCAGTTATCGGGACAACGGCTATGGCTACACCTTC.